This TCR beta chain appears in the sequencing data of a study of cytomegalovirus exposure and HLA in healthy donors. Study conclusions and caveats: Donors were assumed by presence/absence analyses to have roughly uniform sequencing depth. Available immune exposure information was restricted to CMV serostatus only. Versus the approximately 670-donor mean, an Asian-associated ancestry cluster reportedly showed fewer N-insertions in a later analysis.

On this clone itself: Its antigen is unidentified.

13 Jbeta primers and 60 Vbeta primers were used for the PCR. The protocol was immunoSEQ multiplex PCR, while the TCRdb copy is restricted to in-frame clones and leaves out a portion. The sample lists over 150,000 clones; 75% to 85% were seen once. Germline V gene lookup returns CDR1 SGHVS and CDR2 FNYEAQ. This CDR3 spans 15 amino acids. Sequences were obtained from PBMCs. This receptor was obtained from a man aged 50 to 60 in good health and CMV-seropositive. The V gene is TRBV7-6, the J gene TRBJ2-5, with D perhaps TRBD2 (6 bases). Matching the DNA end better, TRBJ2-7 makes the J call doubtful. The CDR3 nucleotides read TGTGCCAGCAGCTTAGCGCGGGGTGACTCCTACGAGCAGTACTTC. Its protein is CASSLARGDSYEQYF.